These 3 T cell receptor beta chains share one sample of origin, sequenced in a study of PD-1 blockade in classical Hodgkin lymphoma. Relapses following autologous stem cell transplantation were seen in all patients, with brentuximab vedotin exposure varying. TCRdb's copy holds only in-frame clones and misses some; the assay was immunoSEQ multiplex PCR. The profile shows some 25,000 clones, roughly 86% of them singletons. The material was peripheral blood mononuclear cells (PBMCs), obtained before the second cycle of nivolumab. The receptor source for this set is a human donor with classical Hodgkin lymphoma.

In its sample, this clone was seen a few times. This chain connects TRBV6-1 to TRBJ1-6, with a tentative D call TRBD1 (6 bases). Trimming pared 3 bases from V and 7 bases from J, leaving 10 bases between. The CDR3 covers 14 residues. Germline loops: CDR1 MNHNS, CDR2 SASEGT. The CDR3: CASSDRQENSPLHF. Written as DNA, the CDR3 is TGTGCCAGCAGTGACCGACAGGAAAATTCACCCCTCCACTTT.

The CDR3 reads CAWSVGGGAKTQYF. The CDR3 DNA sequence: TGTGCCTGGAGTGTAGGCGGGGGGGCAAAGACCCAGTACTTC. The rearrangement joins TRBV30 to TRBJ2-5; 9 bases match TRBD2. Trimming took 0 bases from V and 6 from J; bases not matched to a gene: 5. Looked up from germline, CDR1 is GTSNPN and CDR2 is SVGIG (reference sequence). The CDR3 length is 14 residues.

The CDR3 bases are TGTGCCAGCAGCTTAACCAGAGATACGCAGTATTTT. It codes for CASSLTRDTQYF. The genes are TRBV7-3 and TRBJ2-3, with D uncertain. Germline V gives CDR1 SGHTA, CDR2 FQGTGA. The CDR3 spans 12 residues. With 0 bases removed from V and 5 bases from J, the gap between germline ends came to 3 bases.